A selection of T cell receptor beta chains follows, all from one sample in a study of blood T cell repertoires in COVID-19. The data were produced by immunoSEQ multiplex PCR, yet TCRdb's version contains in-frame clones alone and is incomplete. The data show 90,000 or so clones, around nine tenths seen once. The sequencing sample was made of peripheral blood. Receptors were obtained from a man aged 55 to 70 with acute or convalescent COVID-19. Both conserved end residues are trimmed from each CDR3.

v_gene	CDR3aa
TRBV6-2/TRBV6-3	ASSSKGRINQPQH
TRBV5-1	ASSLTGEGEKLF
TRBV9	ASSVAGSPEETQY
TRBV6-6	ASSRLAGGRTDTQY
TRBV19	ASSRDRGNSPLH
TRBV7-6	ASSLATLREYNEQF
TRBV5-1	ASSPEGLIGELF
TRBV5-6	ASSSGRSGEQY
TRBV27	ASQTSGATYEQY
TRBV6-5	ASSYSSGGWGDTQY
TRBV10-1	ASSTGIYNEQF
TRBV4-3	ASSQDPGGLGDGYT
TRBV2	ASKLSGNNEQF
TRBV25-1	ASSETGAQPQH
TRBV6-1	ASSELSPSGRLYNEQF
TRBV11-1	ASSPRAGRYEQY
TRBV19	ASSIAYTEAF
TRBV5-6	ASSLSYRFMNTEAF
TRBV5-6	ASSSLNGDRRNTEAF
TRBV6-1	ASSEGAGGGQPQH
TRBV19	ASSIIRNTGELF
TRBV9	ASSAELWTGGYGYT
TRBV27	ASSLWGDEQY
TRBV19	ASTGQGLAKNIQY
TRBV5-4	ATSHRGVRGYT
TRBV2	ASSERGPSYNEQF
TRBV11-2	ASSVRQGLNTEAF
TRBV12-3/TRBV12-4	AILDRTEAF
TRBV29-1	SVKLTGNYGYT
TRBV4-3	ASSQDLGSPGQINQPQH
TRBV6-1	ASSATYRVGNQPQH
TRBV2	ASSEALRTEV
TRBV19	ASRESSYNSPLH
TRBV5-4	ASSGRPGAGNTIY
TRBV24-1	ATSDFRAGELF
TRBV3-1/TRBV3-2	ASSPLPYQPQH
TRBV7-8	ASSVRGLAGAMHKSDTQY
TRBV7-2	ASSLVSGQSGNTIY
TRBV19	ASSTTGSGANYGYT
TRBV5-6	ASRDPGQGAGYGYT
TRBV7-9	ASSLGVRQGARRNQPQH
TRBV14	ASSQEWQGARAF
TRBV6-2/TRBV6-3	ASSYSTTSVYQETQY
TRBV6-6	ASSPTSGGSSYNEQF
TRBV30	AWRDWRGRMERGYT
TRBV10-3	AIRDRNTEAF
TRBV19	ASSILRSGETQY
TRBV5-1	ASSLPSGGTDTQY
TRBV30	AWSPGGYGYT
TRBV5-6	ASSLQGMNTGELF
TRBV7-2	ASSLYETSGYEQY
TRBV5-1	ASSLKAFSSGNTIY
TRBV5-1	ASSLAGAGGTGELF
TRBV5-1	ASSVVGEKLF
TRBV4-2	ASSKPTVQGGGYT